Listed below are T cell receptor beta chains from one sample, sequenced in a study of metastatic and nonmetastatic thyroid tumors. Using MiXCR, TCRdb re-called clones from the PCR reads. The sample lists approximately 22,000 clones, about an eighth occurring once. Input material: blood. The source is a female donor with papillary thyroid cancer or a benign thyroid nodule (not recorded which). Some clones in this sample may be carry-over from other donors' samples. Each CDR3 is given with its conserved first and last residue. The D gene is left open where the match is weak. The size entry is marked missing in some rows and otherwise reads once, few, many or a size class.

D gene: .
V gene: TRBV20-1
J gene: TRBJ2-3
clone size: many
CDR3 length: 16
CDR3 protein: CSAPTQMGGRTDTQYF
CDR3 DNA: TGCAGTGCTCCCACCCAAATGGGGGGTCGCACAGATACGCAGTATTTT

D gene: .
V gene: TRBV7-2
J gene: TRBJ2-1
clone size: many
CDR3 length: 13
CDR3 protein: CASSSGNPNEQFF
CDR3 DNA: TGTGCCAGCAGCTCCGGGAACCCCAATGAGCAGTTCTTC

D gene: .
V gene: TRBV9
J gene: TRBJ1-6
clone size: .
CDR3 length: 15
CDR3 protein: CASSVTSEGGSPLHF
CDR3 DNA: TGTGCCAGCAGCGTAACCTCGGAGGGAGGCTCACCCCTCCACTTT

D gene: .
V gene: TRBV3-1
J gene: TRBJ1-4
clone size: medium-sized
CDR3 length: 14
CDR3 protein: CASTVGQSNEKLFF
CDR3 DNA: TGTGCCAGCACCGTAGGACAGTCTAATGAAAAACTGTTTTTT

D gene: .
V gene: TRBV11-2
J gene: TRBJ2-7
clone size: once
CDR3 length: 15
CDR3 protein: CASSPGDSSSYEQYF
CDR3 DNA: TGTGCCAGCAGCCCAGGGGACTCAAGCTCCTACGAGCAGTACTTC

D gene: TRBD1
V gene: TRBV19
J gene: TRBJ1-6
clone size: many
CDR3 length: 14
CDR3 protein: CASSRGTANSPLHF
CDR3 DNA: TGTGCCAGTAGCAGGGGGACGGCAAATTCACCCCTCCACTTT

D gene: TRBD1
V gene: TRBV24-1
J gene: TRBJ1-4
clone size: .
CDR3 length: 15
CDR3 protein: CATSAPDRGREKLFF
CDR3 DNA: TGTGCCACCAGTGCGCCGGACAGGGGGCGCGAAAAACTGTTTTTT

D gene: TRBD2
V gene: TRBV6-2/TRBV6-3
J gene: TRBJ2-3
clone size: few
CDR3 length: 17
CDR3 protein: CASSYLRLAGNTDTQYF
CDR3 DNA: TGTGCCAGCAGTTACCTCCGACTAGCGGGGAACACAGATACGCAGTATTTT

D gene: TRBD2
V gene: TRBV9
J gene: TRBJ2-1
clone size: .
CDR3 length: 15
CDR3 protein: CASSASGATYNEQFF
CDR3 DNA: TGCGCCAGCAGCGCTAGCGGGGCAACCTACAATGAGCAGTTCTTC

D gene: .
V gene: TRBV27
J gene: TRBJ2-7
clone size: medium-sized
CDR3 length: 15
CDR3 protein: CASSPRTANGDEQYF
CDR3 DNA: TGTGCCAGCAGTCCAAGGACGGCAAACGGTGACGAGCAGTACTTC

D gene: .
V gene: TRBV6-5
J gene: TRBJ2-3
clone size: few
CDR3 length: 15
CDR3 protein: CASSYVGVYTDTQYF
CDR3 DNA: TGTGCCAGCAGTTACGTGGGGGTATACACAGATACGCAGTATTTT

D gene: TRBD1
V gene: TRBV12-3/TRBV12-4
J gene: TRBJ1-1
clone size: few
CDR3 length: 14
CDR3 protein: CASSARTGVTEAFF
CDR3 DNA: TGTGCCAGCAGTGCCCGGACAGGGGTTACTGAAGCTTTCTTT

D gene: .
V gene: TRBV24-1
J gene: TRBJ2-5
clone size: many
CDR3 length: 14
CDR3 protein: CATRDTGMGETQYF
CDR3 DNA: TGTGCCACCAGAGATACAGGGATGGGAGAGACCCAGTACTTC

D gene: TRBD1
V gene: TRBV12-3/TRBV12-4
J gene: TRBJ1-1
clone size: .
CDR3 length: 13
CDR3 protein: CASGRGQYTEAFF
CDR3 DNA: TGTGCCAGCGGTCGGGGACAGTACACTGAAGCTTTCTTT

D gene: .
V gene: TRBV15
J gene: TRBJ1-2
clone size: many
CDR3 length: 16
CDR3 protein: CATSRDYTQESPGYTF
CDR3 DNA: TGTGCCACCAGCAGAGATTACACGCAGGAAAGCCCTGGCTACACCTTC

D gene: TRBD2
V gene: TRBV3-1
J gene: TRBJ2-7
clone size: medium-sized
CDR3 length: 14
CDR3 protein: CASSPLAGAYEQYF
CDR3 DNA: TGTGCCAGCAGCCCTCTAGCGGGGGCCTACGAGCAGTACTTC

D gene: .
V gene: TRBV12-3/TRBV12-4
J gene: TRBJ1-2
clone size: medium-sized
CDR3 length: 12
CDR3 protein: CASSLLGYGYTF
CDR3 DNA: TGTGCCAGCAGTCTACTTGGGTATGGCTACACCTTC

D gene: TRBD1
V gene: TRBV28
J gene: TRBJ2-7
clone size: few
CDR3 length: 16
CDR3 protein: CASSLWGGQGLYEQYF
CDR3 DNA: TGTGCCAGCAGTTTATGGGGGGGACAGGGATTGTACGAGCAGTACTTC

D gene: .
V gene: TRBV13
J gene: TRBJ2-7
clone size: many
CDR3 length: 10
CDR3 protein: CASSLIEQYF
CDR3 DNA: TGTGCCAGCAGCTTAATTGAGCAGTACTTC

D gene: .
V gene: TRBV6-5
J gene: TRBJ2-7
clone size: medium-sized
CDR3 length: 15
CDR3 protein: CASSYSEGPTAEQYF
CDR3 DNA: TGTGCCAGCAGTTACTCAGAGGGGCCTACCGCTGAGCAGTACTTC

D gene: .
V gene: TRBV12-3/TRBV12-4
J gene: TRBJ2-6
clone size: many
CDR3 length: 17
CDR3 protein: CASSVGTSNSGANVLTF
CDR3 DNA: TGTGCCAGCTCTGTTGGGACCTCAAACTCTGGGGCCAACGTCCTGACTTTC

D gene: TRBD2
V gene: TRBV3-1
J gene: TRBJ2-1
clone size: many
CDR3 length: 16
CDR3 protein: CASSQGSSGTYNEQFF
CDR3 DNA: TGTGCCAGCAGCCAAGGTTCTAGCGGGACGTACAATGAGCAGTTCTTC

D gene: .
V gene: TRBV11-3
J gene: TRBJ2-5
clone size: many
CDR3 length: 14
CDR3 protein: CASSKSDRQETQYF
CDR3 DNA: TGTGCCAGCAGCAAATCGGACCGACAAGAGACCCAGTACTTC

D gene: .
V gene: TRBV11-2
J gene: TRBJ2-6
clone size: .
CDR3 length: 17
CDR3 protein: CASSLGRWGAGANVLTF
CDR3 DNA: TGTGCCAGCAGCTTAGGGAGGTGGGGGGCCGGGGCCAACGTCCTGACTTTC

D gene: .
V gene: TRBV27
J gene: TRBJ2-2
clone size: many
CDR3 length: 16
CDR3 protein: CASSLSGGVPTGELFF
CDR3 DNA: TGTGCCAGCAGTTTATCAGGGGGGGTTCCCACCGGGGAGCTGTTTTTT

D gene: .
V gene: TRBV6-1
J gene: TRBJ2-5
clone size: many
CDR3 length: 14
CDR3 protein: CASRDLLARETQYF
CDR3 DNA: TGTGCTAGCAGGGACTTATTAGCTCGGGAGACCCAGTACTTC

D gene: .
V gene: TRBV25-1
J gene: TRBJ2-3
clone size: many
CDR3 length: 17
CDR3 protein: CASSEGGWVLNTDTQYF
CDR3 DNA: TGTGCCAGCAGTGAGGGGGGTTGGGTACTGAACACAGATACGCAGTATTTT

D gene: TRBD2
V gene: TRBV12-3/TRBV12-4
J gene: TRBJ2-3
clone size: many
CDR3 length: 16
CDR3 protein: CASSATGLASTDTQYF
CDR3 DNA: TGTGCCAGCAGCGCCACTGGACTAGCGAGCACAGATACGCAGTATTTT

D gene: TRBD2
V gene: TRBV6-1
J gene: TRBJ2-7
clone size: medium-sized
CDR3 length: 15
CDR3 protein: CASSNGLAGVQEQYF
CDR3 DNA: TGTGCCAGCAGCAACGGACTAGCGGGAGTCCAGGAGCAGTACTTC

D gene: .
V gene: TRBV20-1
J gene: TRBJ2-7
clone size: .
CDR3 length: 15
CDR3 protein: CSARLLGLGFYEQYF
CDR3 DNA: TGCAGTGCTAGGCTGTTGGGCTTAGGCTTCTACGAGCAGTACTTC

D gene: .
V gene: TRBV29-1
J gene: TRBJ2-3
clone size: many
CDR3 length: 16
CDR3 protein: CSVEEGAGVYTDTQYF
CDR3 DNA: TGCAGCGTTGAAGAGGGGGCGGGAGTTTATACAGATACGCAGTATTTT

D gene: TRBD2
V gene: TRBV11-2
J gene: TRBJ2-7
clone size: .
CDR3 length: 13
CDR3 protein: CASSASGSYEQYF
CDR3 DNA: TGTGCCAGCAGCGCCAGCGGGAGCTACGAGCAGTACTTC

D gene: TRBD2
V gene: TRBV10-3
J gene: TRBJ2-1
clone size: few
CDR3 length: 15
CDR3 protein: CAISDISGGYNEQFF
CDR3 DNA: TGTGCCATCAGTGATATTAGCGGGGGGTACAATGAGCAGTTCTTC

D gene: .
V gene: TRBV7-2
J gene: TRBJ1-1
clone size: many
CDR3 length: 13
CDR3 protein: CASSSQPNTEAFF
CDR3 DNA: TGTGCCAGCAGCTCACAACCGAACACTGAAGCTTTCTTT

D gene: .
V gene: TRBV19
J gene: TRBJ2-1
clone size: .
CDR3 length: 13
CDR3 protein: CASSIPGNNEQFF
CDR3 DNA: TGTGCCAGTAGTATACCGGGGAACAATGAGCAGTTCTTC

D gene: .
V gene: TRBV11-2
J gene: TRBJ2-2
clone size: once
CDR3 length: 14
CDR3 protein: CTSSLPTVTGELFF
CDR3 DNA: TGTACCAGCAGCCTACCGACAGTTACCGGGGAGCTGTTTTTT

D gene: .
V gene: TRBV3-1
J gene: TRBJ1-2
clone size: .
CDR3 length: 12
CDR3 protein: CASSQEGYGYTF
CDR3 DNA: TGTGCCAGCAGCCAAGAGGGGTATGGCTACACCTTC

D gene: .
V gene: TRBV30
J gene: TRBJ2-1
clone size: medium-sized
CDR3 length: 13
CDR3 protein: CAWGESSYNEQFF
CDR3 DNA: TGTGCCTGGGGGGAGAGCTCCTACAATGAGCAGTTCTTC

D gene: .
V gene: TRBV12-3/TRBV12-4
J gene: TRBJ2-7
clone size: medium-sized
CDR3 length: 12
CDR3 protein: CASTDGIYEQYF
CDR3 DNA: TGTGCCAGCACGGATGGGATCTACGAGCAGTACTTC

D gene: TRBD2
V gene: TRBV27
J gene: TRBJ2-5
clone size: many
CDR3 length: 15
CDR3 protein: CASQGLAGAGETQYF
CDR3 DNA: TGTGCCAGTCAGGGACTAGCGGGAGCGGGGGAGACCCAGTACTTC

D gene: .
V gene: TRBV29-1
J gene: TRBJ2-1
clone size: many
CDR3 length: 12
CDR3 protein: CSVVTWGNEQFF
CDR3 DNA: TGCAGCGTCGTGACTTGGGGCAATGAGCAGTTCTTC